The present entry profiles one TCR beta chain with its context. Its matching antigen is unknown. This CDR3 is 13 amino acids long. V shed 4 bases and J shed 5 bases, with 7 bases lying between them. CDR1 is KGHDR, CDR2 SFDVKD, per germline. Treatment meaning: roughly 11-day PBMC culture with coronavirus spike peptide pools or control peptides (ViraFEST assay). One should note that the unexposed donor's CD4+ T cells were collected before the COVID-19 pandemic (2011-2018). Peptide-pool expansion of antigen-specific T cells preceded TCR sequencing in ViraFEST. This sample was included in a study of vaccination and CD4 T cells after COVID-19. Cultured CD4+ T cells had their DNA profiled by the Oncomine TCR Beta short-read assay. TCRdb reanalysed the PCR reads using MiXCR and keeps one entry per CDR3 protein. This sample has about 5,700 distinct CDR3 sequences, with roughly 37% found just once.

This rearrangement joins TRBV24-1 to TRBJ2-2; D gene uncertain. Input material: CD4+ T cells from blood, cultured in vitro. The clonotype comes from a human donor in good health. Here the CDR3 reads CATSDDNTGELFF. The CDR3 DNA sequence: TGTGCCACCAGTGACGATAATACCGGGGAGCTGTTTTTT.